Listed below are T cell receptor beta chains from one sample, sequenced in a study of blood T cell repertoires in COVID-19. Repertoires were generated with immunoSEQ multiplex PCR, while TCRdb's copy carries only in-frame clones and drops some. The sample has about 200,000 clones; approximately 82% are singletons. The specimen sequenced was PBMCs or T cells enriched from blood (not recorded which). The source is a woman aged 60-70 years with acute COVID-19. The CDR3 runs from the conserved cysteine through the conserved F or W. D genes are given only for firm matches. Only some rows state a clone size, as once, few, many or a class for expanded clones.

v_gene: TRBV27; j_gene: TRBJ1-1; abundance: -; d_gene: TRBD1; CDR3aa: CASSRQGADTEAFF; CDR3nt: TGTGCCAGCAGTAGACAGGGGGCGGACACTGAAGCTTTCTTT
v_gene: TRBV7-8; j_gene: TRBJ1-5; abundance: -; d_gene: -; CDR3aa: CASSLATYYQPQHF; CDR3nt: TGTGCCAGCAGCTTAGCGACATACTATCAGCCCCAGCATTTT
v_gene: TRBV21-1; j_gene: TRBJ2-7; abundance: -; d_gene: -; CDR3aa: CASSKGAGPTYEQYF; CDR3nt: TGTGCCAGCAGCAAAGGGGCGGGGCCAACCTACGAGCAGTACTTC
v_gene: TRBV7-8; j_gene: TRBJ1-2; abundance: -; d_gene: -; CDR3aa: CASSRGQIYGYTF; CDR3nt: TGTGCCAGCAGCCGTGGACAGATCTATGGCTACACCTTC
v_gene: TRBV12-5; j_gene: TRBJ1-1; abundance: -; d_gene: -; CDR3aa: CASGNGVGAFF; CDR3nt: TGTGCTAGTGGCAACGGAGTAGGAGCTTTCTTT
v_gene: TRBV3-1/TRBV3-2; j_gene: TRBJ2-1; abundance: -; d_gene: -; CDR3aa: CASSQASSYNEQFF; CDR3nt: TGTGCCAGCAGCCAGGCCAGCTCCTACAATGAGCAGTTCTTC
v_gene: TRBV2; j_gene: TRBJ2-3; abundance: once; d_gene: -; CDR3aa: CASSDQPRALAYF; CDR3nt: TGTGCCAGCAGTGACCAGCCCCGGGCGCTAGCGTATTTT
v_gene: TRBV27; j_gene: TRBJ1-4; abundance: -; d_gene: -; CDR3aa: CASSFAFGEKLFF; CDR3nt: TGTGCCAGCAGTTTTGCCTTCGGGGAAAAACTGTTTTTT
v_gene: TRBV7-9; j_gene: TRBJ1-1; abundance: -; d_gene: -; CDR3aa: CASSFFMTGEGTEAFF; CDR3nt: TGTGCCAGCAGCTTTTTTATGACAGGAGAGGGCACTGAAGCTTTCTTT
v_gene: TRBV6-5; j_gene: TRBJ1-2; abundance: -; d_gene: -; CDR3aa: CASSRSEGVNYGYTF; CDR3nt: TGTGCCAGCAGTCGCAGCGAAGGGGTTAACTATGGCTACACCTTC
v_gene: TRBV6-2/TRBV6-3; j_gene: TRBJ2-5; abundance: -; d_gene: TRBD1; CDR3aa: CASNPGTGGETQYF; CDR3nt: TGTGCCAGCAACCCCGGGACAGGGGGCGAGACCCAGTACTTC
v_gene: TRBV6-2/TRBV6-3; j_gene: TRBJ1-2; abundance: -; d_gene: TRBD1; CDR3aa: CASSYRDRGLNGYTF; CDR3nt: TGTGCCAGCAGTTACCGGGACAGGGGGCTGAATGGCTACACCTTC
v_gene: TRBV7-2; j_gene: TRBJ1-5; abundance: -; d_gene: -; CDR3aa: CASSLAGGNQPQHF; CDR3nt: TGTGCCAGCAGCTTAGCAGGGGGCAATCAGCCCCAGCATTTT
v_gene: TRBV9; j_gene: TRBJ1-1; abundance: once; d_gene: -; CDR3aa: CASSEEGRVNTEAFF; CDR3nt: TGTGCCAGCAGCGAGGAGGGCAGAGTGAACACTGAAGCTTTCTTT
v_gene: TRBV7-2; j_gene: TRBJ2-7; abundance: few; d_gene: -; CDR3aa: CASSGPKRNEQYF; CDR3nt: TGTGCCAGCAGCGGGCCAAAGAGAAATGAGCAGTACTTC
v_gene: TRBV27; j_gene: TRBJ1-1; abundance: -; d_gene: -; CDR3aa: CASSPRPESLLHTEAFF; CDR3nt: TGTGCCAGCAGTCCACGCCCGGAGTCACTCCTTCACACTGAAGCTTTCTTT
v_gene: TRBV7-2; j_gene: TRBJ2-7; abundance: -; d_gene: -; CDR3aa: CASSYARDFYEQYF; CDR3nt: TGTGCCAGCAGCTACGCCAGGGACTTCTACGAGCAGTACTTC